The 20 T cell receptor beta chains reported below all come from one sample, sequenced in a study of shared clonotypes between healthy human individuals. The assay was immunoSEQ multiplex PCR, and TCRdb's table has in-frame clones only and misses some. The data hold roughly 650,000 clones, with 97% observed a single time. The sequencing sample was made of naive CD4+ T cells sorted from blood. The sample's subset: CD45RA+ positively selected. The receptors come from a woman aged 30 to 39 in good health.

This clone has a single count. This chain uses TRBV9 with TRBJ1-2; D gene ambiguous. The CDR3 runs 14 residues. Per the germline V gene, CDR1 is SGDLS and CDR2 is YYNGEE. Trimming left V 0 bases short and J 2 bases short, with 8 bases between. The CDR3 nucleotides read TGTGCCAGCAGCGTAGTACGGCACAACTATGGCTACACCTTC. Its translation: CASSVVRHNYGYTF.

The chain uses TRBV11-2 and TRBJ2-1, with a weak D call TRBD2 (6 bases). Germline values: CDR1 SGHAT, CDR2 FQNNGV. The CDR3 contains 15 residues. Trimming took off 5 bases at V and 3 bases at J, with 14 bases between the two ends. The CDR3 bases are TGTGCCAGCAGCACCGGACTATACTACTACAATGAGCAGTTCTTC. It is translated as CASSTGLYYYNEQFF.

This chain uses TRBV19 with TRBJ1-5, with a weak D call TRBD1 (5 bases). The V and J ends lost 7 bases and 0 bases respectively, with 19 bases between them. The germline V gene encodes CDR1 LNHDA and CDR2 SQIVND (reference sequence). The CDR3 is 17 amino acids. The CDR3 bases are TGTGCCAGTACCTCGGGGCGTCAACGATATAGCAATCAGCCCCAGCATTTT. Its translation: CASTSGRQRYSNQPQHF.

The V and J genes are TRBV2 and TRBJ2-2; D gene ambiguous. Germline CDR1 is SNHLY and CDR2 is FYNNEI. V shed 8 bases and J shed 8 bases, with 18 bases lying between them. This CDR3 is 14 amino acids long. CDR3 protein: CASVGGLRVGELFF. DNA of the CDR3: TGTGCCAGCGTGGGCGGCCTCCGGGTGGGGGAGCTGTTTTTT.

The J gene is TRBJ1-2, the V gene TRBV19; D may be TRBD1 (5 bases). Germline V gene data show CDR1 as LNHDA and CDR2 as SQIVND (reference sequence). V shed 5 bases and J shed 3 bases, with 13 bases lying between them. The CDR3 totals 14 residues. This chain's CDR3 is CASSPRTRDYGYTF. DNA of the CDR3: TGTGCCAGTAGTCCCCGGACACGAGACTATGGCTACACCTTC.

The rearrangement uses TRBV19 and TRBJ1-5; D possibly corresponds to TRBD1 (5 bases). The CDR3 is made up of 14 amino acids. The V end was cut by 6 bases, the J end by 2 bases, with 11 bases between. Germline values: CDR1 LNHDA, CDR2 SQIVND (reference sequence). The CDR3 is CASRTGAGNQPQHF. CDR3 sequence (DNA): TGTGCCAGTAGAACCGGGGCCGGCAATCAGCCCCAGCATTTT. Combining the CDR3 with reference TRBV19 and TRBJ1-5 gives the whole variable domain DGGITQSPKYLFRKEGQNVTLSCEQNLNHDAMYWYRQDPGQGLRLIYYSQIVNDFQKGDIAEGYSVSREKKESFPLTVTSAQKNPTAFYLCASRTGAGNQPQHFGDGTRLSIL.

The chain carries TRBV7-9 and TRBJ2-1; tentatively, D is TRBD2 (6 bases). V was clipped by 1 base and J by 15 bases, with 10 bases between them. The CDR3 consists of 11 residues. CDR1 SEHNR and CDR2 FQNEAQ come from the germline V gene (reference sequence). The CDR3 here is CASSLVTGGFF. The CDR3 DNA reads TGTGCCAGCAGCTTAGTCACCGGGGGGTTCTTC.

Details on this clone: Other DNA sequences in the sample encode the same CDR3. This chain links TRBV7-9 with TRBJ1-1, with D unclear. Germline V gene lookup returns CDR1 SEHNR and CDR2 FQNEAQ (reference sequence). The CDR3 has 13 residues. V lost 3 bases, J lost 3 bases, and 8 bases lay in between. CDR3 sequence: CASSFSGDTEAFF. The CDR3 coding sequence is TGTGCCAGCAGCTTTTCAGGTGACACTGAAGCTTTCTTT. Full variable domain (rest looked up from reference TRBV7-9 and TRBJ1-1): DTGVSQNPRHKITKRGQNVTFRCDPISEHNRLYWYRQTLGQGPEFLTYFQNEAQLEKSRLLSDRFSAERPKGSFSTLEIQRTEQGDSAMYLCASSFSGDTEAFFGQGTRLTVV.

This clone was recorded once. The CDR3 here is CASSTGVRGTDTQYF. CDR3 nucleotides: TGTGCCAGCAGTACAGGGGTTAGAGGCACAGATACGCAGTATTTT. The chain combines TRBV28 with TRBJ2-3; 7 nucleotides align to TRBD1. This CDR3 has 15 residues. V shed 5 bases, J shed 1 base, and the junction held 6 bases outside the gene matches. Germline CDR1 is MDHEN and CDR2 is SYDVKM.

The CDR3 loop is CASSRTASDIGLFF. CDR3 in DNA: TGCGCCAGCAGCAGGACAGCTTCCGATATTGGACTGTTTTTT. The rearrangement joins TRBV5-1 to TRBJ1-4; possible D gene TRBD1, 6 bases. The V end was cut by 4 bases, the J end by 13 bases, with 20 bases between. The germline CDR1 and CDR2 sequences are SGHRS and YFSETQ. The CDR3 runs 14 residues.

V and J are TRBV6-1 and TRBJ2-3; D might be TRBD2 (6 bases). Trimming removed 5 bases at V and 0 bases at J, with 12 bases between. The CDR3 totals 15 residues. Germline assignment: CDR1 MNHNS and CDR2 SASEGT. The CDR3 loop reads CASSKEGVSTDTQYF. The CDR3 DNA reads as TGTGCCAGCAGTAAGGAGGGCGTAAGCACAGATACGCAGTATTTT.

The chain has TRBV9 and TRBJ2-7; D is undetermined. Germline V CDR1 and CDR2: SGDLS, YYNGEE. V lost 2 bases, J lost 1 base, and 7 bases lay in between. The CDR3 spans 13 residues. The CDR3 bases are TGTGCCAGCAGCGTCGGTATTTCCTACGAGCAGTACTTC. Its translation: CASSVGISYEQYF.

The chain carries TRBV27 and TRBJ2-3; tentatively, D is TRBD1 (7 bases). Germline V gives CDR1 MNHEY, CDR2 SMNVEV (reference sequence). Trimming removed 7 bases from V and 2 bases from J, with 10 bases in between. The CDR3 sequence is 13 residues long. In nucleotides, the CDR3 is TGTGCCAGCAAGGAGGGGGCCACAGATACGCAGTATTTT. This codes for CASKEGATDTQYF.

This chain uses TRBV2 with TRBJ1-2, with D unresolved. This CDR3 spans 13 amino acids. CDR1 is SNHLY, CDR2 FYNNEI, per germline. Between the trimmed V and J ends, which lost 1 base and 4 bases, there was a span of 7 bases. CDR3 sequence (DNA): TGTGCCAGCAGTGAAGGTGGTAGCTATGGCTACACCTTC. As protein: CASSEGGSYGYTF. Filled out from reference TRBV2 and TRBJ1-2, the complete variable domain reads EPEVTQTPSHQVTQMGQEVILRCVPISNHLYFYWYRQILGQKVEFLVSFYNNEISEKSEIFDDQFSVERPDGSNFTLKIRSTKLEDSAMYFCASSEGGSYGYTFGSGTRLTVV.

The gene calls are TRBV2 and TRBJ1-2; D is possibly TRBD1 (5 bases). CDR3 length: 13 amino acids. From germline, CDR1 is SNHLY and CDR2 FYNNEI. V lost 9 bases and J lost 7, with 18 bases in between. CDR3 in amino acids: CASLGDYFSGYTF. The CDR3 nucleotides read TGTGCCAGTCTGGGGGACTACTTCTCTGGCTACACCTTC.

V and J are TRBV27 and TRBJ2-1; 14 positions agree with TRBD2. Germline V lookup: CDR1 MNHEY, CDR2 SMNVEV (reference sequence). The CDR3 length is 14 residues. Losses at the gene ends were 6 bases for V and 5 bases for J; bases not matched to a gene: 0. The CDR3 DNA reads TGTGCCAGCAGGGGACTAGCGGGAGACAATGAGCAGTTCTTC. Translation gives CASRGLAGDNEQFF.

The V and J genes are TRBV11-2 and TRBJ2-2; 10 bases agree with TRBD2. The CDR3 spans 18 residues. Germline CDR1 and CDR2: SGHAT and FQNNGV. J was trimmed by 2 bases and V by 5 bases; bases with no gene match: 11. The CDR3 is CASSTGLRTSGNTGELFF. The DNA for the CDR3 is TGTGCCAGCAGCACCGGACTTCGGACTAGCGGAAACACCGGGGAGCTGTTTTTT.

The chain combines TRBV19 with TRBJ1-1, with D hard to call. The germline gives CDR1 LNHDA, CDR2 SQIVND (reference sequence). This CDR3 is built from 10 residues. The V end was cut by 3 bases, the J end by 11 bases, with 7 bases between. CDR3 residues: CASSIWGAFF. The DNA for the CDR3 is TGTGCCAGTAGTATTTGGGGTGCTTTCTTT.

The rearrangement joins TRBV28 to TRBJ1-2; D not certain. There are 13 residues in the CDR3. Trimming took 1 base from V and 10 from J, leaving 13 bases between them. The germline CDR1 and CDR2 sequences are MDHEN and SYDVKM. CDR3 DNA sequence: TGTGCCAGCAGTTTATCCCCGCGAGACGACTACACCTTC. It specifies CASSLSPRDDYTF.

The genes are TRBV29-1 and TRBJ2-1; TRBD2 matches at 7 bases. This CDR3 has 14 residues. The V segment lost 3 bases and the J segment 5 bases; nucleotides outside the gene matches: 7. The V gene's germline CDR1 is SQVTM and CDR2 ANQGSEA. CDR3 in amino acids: CSVDRDYYNNEQFF. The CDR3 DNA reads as TGCAGCGTTGACCGGGACTACTATAACAATGAGCAGTTCTTC.